Shown below are 16 T cell receptor beta chains from a single sample sequenced in a study of shared clonotypes between healthy human individuals. Naive CD8 populations comprised CD45RO-negative cells positively selected for CCR7, excluding terminally differentiated effector memory CD45RA+ cells. TCRdb's table, derived via immunoSEQ multiplex PCR, lists solely in-frame clones and lacks some. Among millions of clones listed, just under 95% were seen once. Sequencing used naive CD8+ T cells sorted from blood. Receptors originate from a young man in good health.

The chain joins TRBV29-1 to TRBJ2-7; D is perhaps TRBD1 (5 bases). V lost 6 bases, J lost 3 bases, and 12 bases lay in between. Per the germline V gene, CDR1 is SQVTM and CDR2 is ANQGSEA. The CDR3 covers 12 residues. The CDR3 region is CSVVTDLYEQYF. CDR3 sequence (DNA): TGCAGCGTGGTGACAGATCTCTACGAGCAGTACTTC.

CDR3 sequence: CASSLIAASGGRGGYTF. DNA of the CDR3: TGTGCCAGCAGCTTAATAGCCGCTTCGGGGGGGCGCGGTGGCTACACCTTC. This chain uses TRBV7-9 with TRBJ1-2; D might be TRBD1 (6 bases). Deletions cut 2 bases from V and 7 bases from J, with 23 bases between. This CDR3 contains 17 residues. Germline V gives CDR1 SEHNR, CDR2 FQNEAQ (reference sequence).

The V and J genes are TRBV30 and TRBJ2-7, with no clear D. The V end was cut by 6 bases, the J end by 2 bases, with 17 bases between. Germline V gene data show CDR1 as GTSNPN and CDR2 as SVGIG (reference sequence). This CDR3 is 14 amino acids long. The CDR3 region has the DNA TGTGCCTGCCTCGGGCAGGTCGGAACCTACGAGCAGTACTTC. Its translation is CACLGQVGTYEQYF. Drawing the rest from reference TRBV30 and TRBJ2-7, the complete variable domain is SQTIHQWPATLVQPVGSPLSLECTVEGTSNPNLYWYRQAAGRGLQLLFYSVGIGQISSEVPQNLSASRPQDRQFILSSKKLLLSDSGFYLCACLGQVGTYEQYFGPGTRLTVT.

The chain links TRBV29-1 to TRBJ2-1; D not resolved. Germline CDR1 is SQVTM and CDR2 is ANQGSEA. Trimming took 0 bases from V and 3 from J, leaving 12 bases between them. The length of the CDR3 is 15 residues. Here the CDR3 DNA reads TGCAGCGTTGAAGATAGTTGGCAGTTCTACAATGAGCAGTTCTTC. Its protein product is CSVEDSWQFYNEQFF.

The V and J genes are TRBV11-3 and TRBJ2-7; D not resolved. There are 12 residues in the CDR3. Per germline, CDR1 SGHNT and CDR2 YENEEA. V shed 2 bases and J shed 6 bases, with 8 bases lying between them. The CDR3 nucleotides read TGTGCCAGCAGCTTACAGCCGGGCGAGCAGTACTTC. Protein: CASSLQPGEQYF. The variable domain in full, completed from reference TRBV11-3 and TRBJ2-7, reads EAGVVQSPRYKIIEKKQPVAFWCNPISGHNTLYWYLQNLGQGPELLIRYENEEAVDDSQLPKDRFSAERLKGVDSTLKIQPAELGDSAVYLCASSLQPGEQYFGPGTRLTVT.

The chain couples TRBV11-2 to TRBJ1-2; 7 bases line up with TRBD1. V shed 11 bases, J shed 4 bases, and the junction held 4 bases outside the gene matches. Per the germline V gene, CDR1 is SGHAT and CDR2 is FQNNGV. This CDR3 has 11 amino acids. The CDR3 reads CAGGTAYGYTF. In nucleotides, the CDR3 is TGTGCCGGTGGGACAGCCTATGGCTACACCTTC.

The gene calls are TRBV29-1 and TRBJ2-3; a possible D gene is TRBD2 (10 bases). This CDR3 region has 19 residues. Germline loops: CDR1 SQVTM, CDR2 ANQGSEA. Trimming removed 7 bases from V and 4 bases from J, with 33 bases in between. The CDR3 protein is CSGLLGAGGPGDRADTQYF. DNA for the CDR3: TGCAGCGGATTACTAGGAGCGGGAGGGCCAGGGGACAGGGCAGATACGCAGTATTTT.

With respect to this clone: This sample includes further DNA sequences coding for the same CDR3. The CDR3 here is CSVEQGGTEAFF. The CDR3, as DNA: TGCAGCGTTGAACAGGGTGGCACTGAAGCTTTCTTT. The rearrangement links TRBV29-1 to TRBJ1-1, with D possibly matching TRBD1 (5 bases). This CDR3 is 12 amino acids long. The germline V gene has CDR1 SQVTM and CDR2 ANQGSEA. Trimming removed 2 bases from V and 4 bases from J, with 8 bases in between.

The rearrangement uses TRBV7-9 and TRBJ1-2, with TRBD1 as a possible D gene (6 bases). This CDR3 has 14 residues. Germline V gene sequence: CDR1 SEHNR, CDR2 FQNEAQ (reference sequence). The ends were cut back, 5 bases at V and 8 bases at J, with 18 bases in the middle. The CDR3 region has the DNA TGTGCCAGCAGCCCCGGGACAATAGATGACGGCTACACCTTC. Encoded protein: CASSPGTIDDGYTF.

This chain links TRBV30 with TRBJ1-4, with TRBD1 as a possible D gene (5 bases). Germline V gene sequence: CDR1 GTSNPN, CDR2 SVGIG (reference sequence). Trimming left V 0 bases short and J 0 bases short, with 8 bases between. This CDR3 is built from 15 residues. Here the CDR3 reads CAWSVGGATNEKLFF. The CDR3 DNA reads as TGTGCCTGGAGTGTGGGGGGTGCAACTAATGAAAAACTGTTTTTT.

A remark on this clone: The junction departs from germline at one end; a sequencing error may be responsible. The rearrangement joins TRBV27 to TRBJ2-1, with unresolved D. This CDR3 is 15 amino acids long. CDR1 MNHEY and CDR2 SMNVEV come from the germline V gene (reference sequence). The CDR3: CASTPAEPPYTEQFF. CDR3 sequence (DNA): TGTGCCAGCACCCCAGCTGAGCCCCCGTACACTGAGCAGTTCTTC.

V and J are TRBV30 and TRBJ1-2; no clear D. This CDR3 region has 16 residues. V lost 0 bases and J lost 0, with 14 bases in between. Germline V gene lookup returns CDR1 GTSNPN and CDR2 SVGIG (reference sequence). CDR3 loop: CAWSVIAASANYGYTF. The CDR3 DNA follows: TGTGCCTGGAGTGTTATTGCGGCTTCAGCTAACTATGGCTACACCTTC.

Only one count was recorded for this clone. CDR3 sequence (DNA): TGTGCCAGCTCAACCACCCCGCTACTAGCGGGAGTTTCAGATACGCAGTATTTT. Translation gives CASSTTPLLAGVSDTQYF. This chain uses TRBV18 with TRBJ2-3; 11 bases line up with TRBD2. Germline V CDR1 and CDR2: KGHSH, LQKENI. J lost 4 bases, V lost 5 bases, and 14 bases had no gene match. The CDR3 length is 18 residues.

This rearrangement joins TRBV30 to TRBJ2-7; D is uncertain. The CDR3 is 11 residues long. In germline, CDR1 is GTSNPN, CDR2 SVGIG (reference sequence). The germline V and J ends were trimmed by 8 bases and 1 base, with 9 bases remaining between them. The CDR3 loop reads CAGDGSYEQYF. The CDR3 nucleotides are TGTGCCGGCGACGGTTCCTACGAGCAGTACTTC.

The gene calls are TRBV13 and TRBJ2-5; D possibly matches TRBD1 or TRBD2 (5 bases each). This CDR3 spans 15 amino acids. CDR1 and CDR2 (germline): PRHDT, FYEKMQ (reference sequence). V was pared by 5 bases and J by 1 base, with 14 bases between. Here the CDR3 reads CASSQTGAAQETQYF. The CDR3 DNA reads TGTGCCAGCAGCCAGACCGGGGCGGCCCAAGAGACCCAGTACTTC.

The rearrangement links TRBV5-1 to TRBJ2-1; 7 bases match TRBD2. V was clipped by 2 bases and J by 15 bases; unmatched bases: 11. Germline-derived CDR1 and CDR2 are SGHRS and YFSETQ. The CDR3 is 13 residues long. The CDR3 protein is CASSLVVERERFF. Here the CDR3 DNA reads TGCGCCAGCAGCTTAGTCGTGGAGCGGGAACGGTTCTTC.